This entry describes one T cell receptor beta chain. Its antigen is currently unknown. The sample is drawn from a study of cytomegalovirus exposure and HLA in healthy donors. Study outcomes and limitations: Being productive about 90% or about 30% of the time was typical of most TCR beta V segments in an earlier analysis. Associated with HLA alleles at 0.05 false discovery rate in a later analysis were 16,951 TCR beta sequences. The classifier reportedly diagnosed cytomegalovirus status with high sensitivity and specificity.

In the PCR, 60 Vbeta and 13 Jbeta primers were used. Here immunoSEQ multiplex PCR was the method, and the copy in TCRdb shows in-frame clones only, minus some. The sample contains more than 95,000 clones, roughly 80% of which appear only once. The CDR3 consists of 15 residues. Germline lookup yields CDR1 LNHDA and CDR2 SQIVND (reference sequence). Trimming removed 4 bases from V and 1 base from J; junction bases left unmatched: 3. The gene calls are TRBV19 and TRBJ2-3; 9 bases agree with TRBD2. The sequence was obtained from a woman aged 40 to 55 in good health and CMV-seropositive. The sequenced material came from PBMCs. CDR3 sequence: CASSKRTSGTDTQYF. The CDR3 DNA is TGTGCCAGTAGTAAACGGACTAGCGGCACAGATACGCAGTATTTT. The full variable domain, rest sourced from reference TRBV19 and TRBJ2-3, is DGGITQSPKYLFRKEGQNVTLSCEQNLNHDAMYWYRQDPGQGLRLIYYSQIVNDFQKGDIAEGYSVSREKKESFPLTVTSAQKNPTAFYLCASSKRTSGTDTQYFGPGTRLTVL.